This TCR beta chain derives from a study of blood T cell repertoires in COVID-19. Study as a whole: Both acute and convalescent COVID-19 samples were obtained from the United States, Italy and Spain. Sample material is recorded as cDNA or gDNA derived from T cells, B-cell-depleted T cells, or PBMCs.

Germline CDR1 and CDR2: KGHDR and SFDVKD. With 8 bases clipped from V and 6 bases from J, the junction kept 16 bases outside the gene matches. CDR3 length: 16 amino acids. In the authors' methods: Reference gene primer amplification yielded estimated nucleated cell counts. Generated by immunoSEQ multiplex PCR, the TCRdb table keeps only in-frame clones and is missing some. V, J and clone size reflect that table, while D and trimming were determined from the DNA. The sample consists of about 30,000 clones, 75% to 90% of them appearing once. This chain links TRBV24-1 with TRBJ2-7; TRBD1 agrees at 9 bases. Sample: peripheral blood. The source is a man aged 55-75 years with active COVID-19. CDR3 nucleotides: TGTGCCACCATCACCCCGCCGGGACAGGGAATCGGCGAGCAGTACTTC. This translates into CATITPPGQGIGEQYF.